This paragraph covers one T cell receptor beta chain sequence. Antigen: not known. Time point defined: week 11, during vaccination. Each vaccine dose was 300 ug of mutant IDH1 20-mer peptide, with topical imiquimod. Tumors from donors were new WHO grade 3 or 4 IDH1-mutant astrocytomas with ATRX loss. The CDR3 length is 15 residues. The germline V gene encodes CDR1 ENHRY and CDR2 SYGVKD. V was pared by 3 bases and J by 3 bases, with 11 bases between. Repertoires were generated with immunoSEQ multiplex PCR, while TCRdb's copy carries only in-frame clones and drops some. The sample yields 95,000 to 120,000 clones, about 90% seen once. These data originate in a study of a mutant IDH1 vaccine in newly diagnosed glioma. Whole-study context: Patients, over weeks 1, 3, 5, 7, 11, 15, 19 and 23, received a total of eight vaccinations.

V and J are TRBV10-3 and TRBJ1-4; the D is unclear. This TCR was recovered from a woman in her 50s with glioma. This specimen was PBMCs, taken from a glioma patient whose treatment included an IDH1 peptide vaccine. The CDR3 spells CAISEELGSNEKLFF. CDR3 DNA: TGTGCCATCAGTGAAGAGTTGGGATCTAATGAAAAACTGTTTTTT.